The clone carrying this T cell receptor (beta chain) has a handful of counts. The CDR3 has 14 amino acids. V was pared by 5 bases and J by 5 bases, with 7 bases of the junction left unmatched. CDR1 is SGHAT, CDR2 FQNNGV, per germline. This specimen comes from a study of blood T cell repertoires in COVID-19. Study-wide background: Acute and convalescent COVID-19 samples came from the United States, Italy and Spain.

Per the study methods: It was from reference gene primer amplification that nucleated cell counts were estimated. Sequenced by immunoSEQ multiplex PCR; TCRdb stores in-frame clones only, minus some. The V and J calls and clone size are taken from that table; D and trimming were inferred from the DNA. Of about 430,000 clones listed, 80% to 90% are singletons. Symptom resolution, clearance, or two negative PCRs marked donors in Cohort 3 as recovered. The chain has TRBV11-2 and TRBJ1-2, with TRBD1 matching over 8 bases. The sequenced sample consisted of PBMCs or T cells enriched from blood (not recorded which). This TCR came from a man aged 30-40 years who had recovered from COVID-19. The CDR3 protein is CASSEGQGAYGYTF. The CDR3, as DNA: TGTGCCAGCAGCGAGGGTCAGGGGGCTTATGGCTACACCTTC.